These T cell receptor beta chains were read from a single sample in a study of T cells in Graves' hyperthyroidism and ophthalmopathy. MiXCR, applied by TCRdb to the multiplex PCR reads, yields one record per CDR3 protein. Found here are roughly 400,000 distinct CDR3 sequences, 25% of them singletons; the top ten hold less than 75%. Specimen: blood. All receptors derive from a man aged 50 or older with Graves' hyperthyroidism. Each CDR3 is given with its conserved first and last residue. The D gene is left open where the match is weak. Rows give clone size only sometimes, using once, few, many, or a class for an expanded clone.

NA TRBJ2-7 TRBV12-3/TRBV12-4 NA TGTGCCAGCAGTTCTCGGGAAGATGGGGGCTACGAGCAGTACTTC CASSSREDGGYEQYF
few TRBJ2-4 TRBV14 TRBD2 TGTGCCAGCAGCCAAGCAACTAGCGGGAGGGCCGCAGCCAAAAACATTCAGTACTTC CASSQATSGRAAAKNIQYF
few TRBJ2-7 TRBV29-1 TRBD1 TGCAGCGGTGGGACAGGGGACCCCTACGAGCAGTACTTC CSGGTGDPYEQYF
NA TRBJ1-3 TRBV24-1 NA TGTGCCACCAGTGACCCGGGGTTAGACTCTGGAAACACCATATATTTT CATSDPGLDSGNTIYF
NA TRBJ2-2 TRBV5-1 NA TGCGCCAGCAGTGTTCCAGGAAACACCGGGGAGCTGTTTTTT CASSVPGNTGELFF
NA TRBJ2-1 TRBV9 NA TGTGCCAGCAGCGCCGAGCGGGACAATGAGCAGCTCTTC CASSAERDNEQLF
NA TRBJ2-7 TRBV27 NA TGTGCCAGCAGTTTACTGGGACAAAACTACGAGCAGTACTTC CASSLLGQNYEQYF
NA TRBJ2-1 TRBV7-3 TRBD2 TGTGCCAGCAGCTTAACGTTTACTAGCGCAAACAATGAGCAGTTCTTC CASSLTFTSANNEQFF
many TRBJ2-3 TRBV6-1 NA TGTGCCAGCAGTGAACCGGCACGGGGTGGAGATACGCAGTATTTT CASSEPARGGDTQYF
NA TRBJ1-6 TRBV7-3 TRBD1 TGTGCCAGCAGCCTCGGGACAGGAACCAATTCACCCCCCCACTTT CASSLGTGTNSPPHF
NA TRBJ2-3 TRBV5-1 NA TGCGCCAGCAGCCTGGGCCGACCCCTACGGGGGACAGATACGCAGTATTTT CASSLGRPLRGTDTQYF
NA TRBJ2-2 TRBV7-7 TRBD2 TGTGCTAGCAGCTTAAGACTAGCGGGAGCCGGGGGGACCGGGGAGCTGTTTTTT CASSLRLAGAGGTGELFF
NA TRBJ2-1 TRBV9 NA TGTGCCAGCAGCGTAGAACCGGTCGCCTACAATGAGCAGTTCTTC CASSVEPVAYNEQFF
many TRBJ2-1 TRBV2 NA TGTGCCAGCATCTTGAACCTTCCCCCCGCTGAGCAGTTCTTC CASILNLPPAEQFF
few TRBJ2-5 TRBV5-6 NA TGTGCCAGCAGCTCCCCCACCTTAGCGCTAGAGACCCAGTACTTC CASSSPTLALETQYF
few TRBJ2-7 TRBV3-1 TRBD2 TGTGCCAGTACCCCAGCGGGGACCGGGAGCGAGCAGTACTTC CASTPAGTGSEQYF
NA TRBJ2-7 TRBV7-9 NA TGTGCCAGCAGCTGGGGTAGTGGAGGCGCCTACGAGCAGTACTTC CASSWGSGGAYEQYF
many TRBJ2-7 TRBV3-1 NA TGTGCCAGCAGCCAAGACGCTCCCGGGATGGGCTACGAGCAGTACTTC CASSQDAPGMGYEQYF
once TRBJ2-1 TRBV14 TRBD1 TGTGCCAGCAGCCAACACAAGGGACAGGGGCCGCATGAGCAGTTCTTC CASSQHKGQGPHEQFF
few TRBJ2-7 TRBV29-1 NA TGCAGCATGACAGGTTCCACCTACGAGCAGTACTTC CSMTGSTYEQYF
few TRBJ2-1 TRBV11-3 TRBD1 TGTGCCAGCAGCTTAGCGGGACAGGGGGCCCTTGAGCAGTTCTTC CASSLAGQGALEQFF
NA TRBJ2-4 TRBV4-1 NA TGCGCCAGCAGCTTCCTCTACGATACCAAAAACATTCAGTACTTC CASSFLYDTKNIQYF
NA TRBJ2-5 TRBV4-2 NA TGTGCCAGCAGCCAAGCTGGTAGCGGAGAGACCCAGTACTTC CASSQAGSGETQYF
NA TRBJ2-2 TRBV6-1 NA TGTGCCAGCAGTGAAGTCCAGGGAATTACGAACACCGGGGAGCTGTTTTTT CASSEVQGITNTGELFF
many TRBJ2-3 TRBV2 TRBD2 TGTGCCAGCAGTGGGACTAGCGGAGGCGGTACGCAGTATTTT CASSGTSGGGTQYF
NA TRBJ1-4 TRBV29-1 NA TGCAGCGTTGAAGAAATGGCAGGGGACGAAAAACTGTTTTTT CSVEEMAGDEKLFF
NA TRBJ1-5 TRBV20-1 NA TGCAGTGCTAAGAAGAGCGACCCTAGCAGTCAGCCCCAGCATTTT CSAKKSDPSSQPQHF
many TRBJ2-7 TRBV11-1 NA TGTGCCAGCAGCATACGCCCGGACGGAATTTACGAGCAGTACTTC CASSIRPDGIYEQYF
many TRBJ2-3 TRBV12-3/TRBV12-4 NA TGTGCCAGCAGTTTCCCCGGGACCCACAATCACGCAGATACGCAGTATTTT CASSFPGTHNHADTQYF
many TRBJ2-3 TRBV6-1 NA TGTGCCAGCAGTGAACTATGGGGCACAGATACGCAGTATTTT CASSELWGTDTQYF
few TRBJ1-1 TRBV12-3/TRBV12-4 NA TGTGCCAGCAGTACTGGGACTGGGTTCGGGGAAGCTTTCTTT CASSTGTGFGEAFF
NA TRBJ2-2 TRBV6-1 TRBD2 TGTGCCAGCAGTGAAGGAAAATCCAGCGGGAGAATGGGCGGGGAGCTGTTTTTT CASSEGKSSGRMGGELFF
NA TRBJ1-1 TRBV3-1 NA TGTGCCAGCAGCCCGGAGGAAAACACTGAAGCTTTCTTT CASSPEENTEAFF
NA TRBJ1-2 TRBV6-1 NA TGTGCCAGCAGTGAACCGGTGGACAGCTCTAACTATGGCTACACCTTC CASSEPVDSSNYGYTF
few TRBJ2-5 TRBV11-2 NA TGTGCCAGCAGCTTAGGACCAGGGCTAGCGGAGACCCAGTACTTC CASSLGPGLAETQYF
NA TRBJ2-7 TRBV6-1 NA TGTGCCAGCAGTGAAGTAACAGGAAGCTCCTACGAGCAGTACTTC CASSEVTGSSYEQYF
NA TRBJ2-5 TRBV5-1 TRBD2 TGCGCCAGCAGCTTGTGGAGCGGGAGGGCCGATTTGGAGACCCAGTACTTC CASSLWSGRADLETQYF
NA TRBJ2-3 TRBV11-2 NA TGTGCCAGCAGCCTTAGCAATCGGGGCCGGGAACGAAGAGCCAAGGGACATACGCAGTATTTT CASSLSNRGRERRAKGHTQYF
many TRBJ2-7 TRBV2 NA TGTGCCAGCAGTCCCCCGGACGGTAACGACGAGCAGTACTTC CASSPPDGNDEQYF
few TRBJ2-7 TRBV6-1 NA TGTGCCAGCAGTTATTCCGCGAGCTCCTACGAGCAGTACTTC CASSYSASSYEQYF
NA TRBJ2-5 TRBV6-1 NA TGTGCCAGCAGTCACCCGGACGAGACCCAGTACTTC CASSHPDETQYF